Sequencing of this T cell receptor (beta chain) was carried out in a study of CD8 T cells in ankylosing spondylitis (dated by TCRdb to the late 2010s). In the study overall: The study set out to find disease-linked TCR variants by profiling T cell receptor beta repertoires in ankylosing spondylitis patients and healthy donors. The full study cohort comprised 20 to 25 ankylosing spondylitis patients and about a hundred healthy donors. Samples of peripheral blood were taken, and for ankylosing spondylitis patients, synovial fluid was collected as well.

V is pared back by 4 bases and J by 7 bases, with 12 bases lying between the germline termini. The cysteine opens and the phenylalanine closes a CDR3 of 13 amino acids. Of the read, only the CDR3 DNA is kept; its 39 bases are in frame from base 1. The sequencer listed for this sample is Illumina HiSeq 2500. Quantitative 5'-RACE with molecular barcodes was the method used to prepare the TCR beta libraries. Concerning the study's data processing: Disease-linked TCR variants were identified with a new computational method built on a probabilistic model of VDJ rearrangement. The public reads were reanalyzed by TCRdb: fastp trimming at Q25, MiXCR alignment, in-frame beta chains only. Rows are unified per CDR3 protein, each entry keeping the most common DNA and genes. V and J calls and clone size were set by TCRdb, not the authors. This sample gives some 130,000 distinct CDR3 sequences in total; around 9% of them show up just once. The top ten clones comprise 2.5% to 3.5% of the sample.

Broad study findings and their caveats: In peripheral blood, the disease-linked clones were found at relatively low frequencies and had a CD8+ phenotype. The disease-linked clones were reported as significantly enriched in matched synovial fluid samples from ankylosing spondylitis patients. Some of the motif variants had been reported before in the synovial fluid and blood of reactive arthritis patients, a finding that suggests common disease-initiation mechanisms. A TCR beta motif of eight highly homologous amino acid variants appeared characteristic of blood from ankylosing spondylitis patients.

This clonotype was detected ten times or more. What this receptor recognizes is not known. No qualities accompany the bases; no much larger clone lies one base away. The rearranged chain carries TRBV12-3 or TRBV12-4 and TRBJ2-3, with TRBD2 tentatively as D gene (6 bases match). Material: blood, either unsorted or a sorted T cell fraction (not recorded which). The receptor was derived from a male donor with ankylosing spondylitis or in good health (not recorded which). The nucleotide sequence reads as follows: TGTGCCAGCAGTTCCCCCGGGGGAAATACGCAGTATTTT. It translates to CASSSPGGNTQYF.